This TCR beta chain derives from a study of T cell repertoires in aging, cancer and after chemotherapy. The wider study: Donors were grouped into six age bands spanning 30 or younger through 70 or older. Clear clonal overlap appeared across healthy donor samples taken over several months to years.

Study-wide results and caveats: Age-matched healthy donors had significantly more diverse, less clonal blood TCR repertoires than untreated cancer patients. Healthy donors lost TCR diversity with age mainly through richness, cancer patients through richness and evenness.

On this clonotype itself: Its matching antigen is unknown.

CDR1 and CDR2 (germline): SEHNR, FQNEAQ (reference sequence). The V and J ends lost 6 bases and 0 bases, in that order; junction bases with no gene match: 7. The CDR3 contains 16 residues. The template was genomic DNA from peripheral blood, not RNA. TRB rearrangements spanning V, D and J were amplified using mixed TRB-A/B primers. TCRdb redid the calling of the multiplex PCR reads with MiXCR, one entry per CDR3 protein. The sample carries around 12,000 distinct CDR3 sequences, roughly 24% recorded once. This chain links TRBV7-9 with TRBJ2-3; 9 bases fit TRBD2. The clonotype was recovered from a human donor in good health. Sequencing was carried out using blood. The CDR3 sequence: CASSLRRGGSTDTQYF. CDR3 bases: TGTGCCAGCAGTCTTAGGCGGGGGGGTAGCACAGATACGCAGTATTTT.